The rows below give T cell receptor beta chains drawn from one sample of a study of T cells expressing NK-cell markers. After re-calling the 5' RACE reads, TCRdb lists one entry per CDR3 protein, DNA absent. The sample totals some 410,000 distinct CDR3 sequences. What was sequenced was blood T cells: a sorted CD56 or NKG2C T cell subset, CD4+ or CD8+ T cells, or bulk PBMC T cells (not recorded which). These receptors were taken from a woman aged 18 to 75 in good health. CDR3s include the opening cysteine and the closing phenylalanine or tryptophan.

14	TRBJ2-2	TRBV20-1	CSAVRDRNTGELFF
15	TRBJ2-1	TRBV15	CATSRPGGSYNEQFF
13	TRBJ2-5	TRBV19	CASSGTGTGAQYF
17	TRBJ2-3	TRBV7-6	CASSLPRRGGATDTQYF
15	TRBJ2-2	TRBV5-1	CASSFVRSDTGELFF
13	TRBJ2-1	TRBV5-6	CASSFSPYNEQFF
15	TRBJ2-5	TRBV20-1	CSAWTSGRARETQYF
14	TRBJ2-5	TRBV9	CASSVSGGRETQYF
15	TRBJ2-5	TRBV6-1	CASSEATGGQETQYF
15	TRBJ2-3	TRBV5-1	CASSYSSGGTDTQYF
13	TRBJ1-1	TRBV15	CATSGRLNTEAFF
15	TRBJ2-7	TRBV20-1	CSAREIASGPYEQYF
15	TRBJ2-7	TRBV18	CASSPPRQGSYEQYF
13	TRBJ2-7	TRBV9	CASSDRAAYEQYF
13	TRBJ2-7	TRBV28	CATDRELAYEQYF
14	TRBJ2-3	TRBV11-2	CATRRTGSTDTQYF
16	TRBJ1-5	TRBV12-3/TRBV12-4	CASRYQGARGYQPQHF
15	TRBJ2-5	TRBV20-1	CSATSAVYLGETQYF
13	TRBJ1-2	TRBV20-1	CSARGRDAYGYTF
15	TRBJ2-3	TRBV10-3	CAISDPTGVTDTQYF
14	TRBJ1-4	TRBV28	CASRPTGRNEKLFF
12	TRBJ1-4	TRBV7-6	CASSLATPKLFF
13	TRBJ2-5	TRBV9	CASSREGEETQYF
13	TRBJ2-7	TRBV18	CASSPPDPYEQYF
15	TRBJ2-3	TRBV11-2	CASSFLAVGPDTQYF
12	TRBJ1-1	TRBV2	CASSFDSTEAFF
19	TRBJ2-7	TRBV20-1	CSARDQPASGSRAFTMQYF
12	TRBJ2-3	TRBV14	CASSQATRTQYF
13	TRBJ2-1	TRBV27	CASRVALVGEQFF
18	TRBJ2-1	TRBV4-1	CASSRTSGQASSYNEQFF
15	TRBJ2-7	TRBV29-1	CSVERAASNTGEQYF
17	TRBJ2-1	TRBV20-1	CSASRLAGGFSYNEQFF
12	TRBJ1-6	TRBV20-1	CSGGQNNSPLHF
12	TRBJ2-2	TRBV5-5	CATTGFTGELFF
16	TRBJ2-2	TRBV3-1	CASSPTGQTPTGELFF
17	TRBJ2-1	TRBV3-1	CASSQDGGTSGRREQFF
18	TRBJ2-1	TRBV7-3	CASSLMGSGGSSYNEQFF
14	TRBJ2-7	TRBV20-1	CSAVPSGSIYEQYF
13	TRBJ2-2	TRBV7-2	CASSLPYGGELFF
13	TRBJ2-5	TRBV29-1	CSVGRWDGETQYF
12	TRBJ2-2	TRBV18	CASSDRGQVLFF
13	TRBJ1-3	TRBV20-1	CSALGLAGNTIYF
14	TRBJ1-4	TRBV7-2	CASSLVRAGGKLFF
13	TRBJ2-5	TRBV12-3/TRBV12-4	CASSFRGAETQYF
12	TRBJ2-1	TRBV10-3	CAISGQHNEQFF
18	TRBJ1-1	TRBV12-3/TRBV12-4	CASSFALSPGGPDTEAFF
16	TRBJ1-4	TRBV9	CASSVGGGATNEKLFF
16	TRBJ2-7	TRBV2	CASSYSPGQGANEQYF
14	TRBJ2-6	TRBV2	CASSAVSGANVLTF
14	TRBJ2-2	TRBV20-1	CSAPGTGGTGELFF
14	TRBJ1-2	TRBV4-3	CASSPLGDSYGYTF
15	TRBJ2-1	TRBV20-1	CSARDPASGYKEQFF
14	TRBJ2-7	TRBV5-1	CASRWSGGSYEQYF